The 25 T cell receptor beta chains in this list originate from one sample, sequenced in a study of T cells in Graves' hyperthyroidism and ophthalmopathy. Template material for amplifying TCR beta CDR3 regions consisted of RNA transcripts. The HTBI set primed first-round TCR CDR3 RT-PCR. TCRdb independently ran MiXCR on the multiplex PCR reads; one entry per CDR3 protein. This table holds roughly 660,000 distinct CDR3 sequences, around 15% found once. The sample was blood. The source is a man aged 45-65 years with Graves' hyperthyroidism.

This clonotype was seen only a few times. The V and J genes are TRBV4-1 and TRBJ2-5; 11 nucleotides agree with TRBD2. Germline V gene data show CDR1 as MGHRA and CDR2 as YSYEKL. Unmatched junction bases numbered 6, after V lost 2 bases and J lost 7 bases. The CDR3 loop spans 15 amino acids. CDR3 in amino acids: CASSQTSGRTPTQYF. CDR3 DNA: TGCGCCAGCAGCCAAACTAGCGGGAGAACCCCGACCCAGTACTTC.

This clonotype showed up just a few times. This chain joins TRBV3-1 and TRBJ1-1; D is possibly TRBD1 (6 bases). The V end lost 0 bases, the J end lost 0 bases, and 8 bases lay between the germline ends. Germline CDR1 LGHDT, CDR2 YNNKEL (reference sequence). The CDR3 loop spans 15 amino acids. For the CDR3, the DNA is TGTGCCAGCAGCCAAGAACAGGGAATGAACACTGAAGCTTTCTTT. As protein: CASSQEQGMNTEAFF.

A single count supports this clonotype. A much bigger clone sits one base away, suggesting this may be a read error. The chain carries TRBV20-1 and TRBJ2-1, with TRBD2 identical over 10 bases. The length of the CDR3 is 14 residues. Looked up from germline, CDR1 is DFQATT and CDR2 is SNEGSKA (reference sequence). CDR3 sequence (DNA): TGCAGTGCTAGGGTAGCGGGAGGCCTCAATGAGCAGGTCTTC. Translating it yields CSARVAGGLNEQVF.

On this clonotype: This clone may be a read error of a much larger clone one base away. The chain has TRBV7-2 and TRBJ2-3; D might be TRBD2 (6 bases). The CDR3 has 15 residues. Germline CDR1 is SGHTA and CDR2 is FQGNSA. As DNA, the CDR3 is TGTGCCAGCAGCTTCGAGGGAGGCGCGACAGATACGCAGTGTTTT. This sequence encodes CASSFEGGATDTQCF.

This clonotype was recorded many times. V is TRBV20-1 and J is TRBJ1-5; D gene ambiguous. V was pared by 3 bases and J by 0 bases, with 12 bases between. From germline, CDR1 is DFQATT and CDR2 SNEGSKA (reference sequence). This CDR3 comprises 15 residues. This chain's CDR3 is CSASPDGSSNQPQHF. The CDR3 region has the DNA TGCAGTGCTAGTCCGGACGGATCTAGCAATCAGCCCCAGCATTTT.

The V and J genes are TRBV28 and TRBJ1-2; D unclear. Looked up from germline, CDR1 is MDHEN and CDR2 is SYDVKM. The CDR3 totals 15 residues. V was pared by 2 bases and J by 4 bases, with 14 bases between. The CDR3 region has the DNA TGTGCCAGCAGTTTACTCAGAGTTACCAGCTATGGCTACACCTTC. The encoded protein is CASSLLRVTSYGYTF.

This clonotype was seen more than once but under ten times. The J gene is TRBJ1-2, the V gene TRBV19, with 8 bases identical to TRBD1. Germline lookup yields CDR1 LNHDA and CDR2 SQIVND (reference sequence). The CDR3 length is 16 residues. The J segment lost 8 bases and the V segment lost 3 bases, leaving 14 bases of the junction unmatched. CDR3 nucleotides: TGTGCCAGTAGTATGTTCGGGACAGGCACGATGAGGGGCTACACCTTC. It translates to CASSMFGTGTMRGYTF.

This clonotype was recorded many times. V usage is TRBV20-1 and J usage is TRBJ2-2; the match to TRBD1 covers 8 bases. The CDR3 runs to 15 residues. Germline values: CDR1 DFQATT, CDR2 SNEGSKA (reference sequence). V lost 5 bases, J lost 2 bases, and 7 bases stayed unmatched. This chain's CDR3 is CSAPSGGANTGELFF. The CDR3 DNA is TGCAGTGCTCCCTCAGGGGGCGCAAACACCGGGGAGCTGTTTTTT.

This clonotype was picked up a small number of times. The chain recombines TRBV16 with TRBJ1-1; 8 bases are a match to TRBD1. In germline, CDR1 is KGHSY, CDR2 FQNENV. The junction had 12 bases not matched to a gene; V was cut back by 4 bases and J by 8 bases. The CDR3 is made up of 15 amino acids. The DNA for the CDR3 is TGTGCCAGCAGCCCACCACCGACAGGGGTCGAAGAAGCTTTCTTT. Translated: CASSPPPTGVEEAFF.

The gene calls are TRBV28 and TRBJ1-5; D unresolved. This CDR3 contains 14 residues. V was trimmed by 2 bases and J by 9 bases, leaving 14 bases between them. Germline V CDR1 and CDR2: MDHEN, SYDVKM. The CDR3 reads CASSLNGEYRPQHF. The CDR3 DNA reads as TGTGCCAGCAGTTTAAACGGGGAATATCGGCCCCAGCATTTT.

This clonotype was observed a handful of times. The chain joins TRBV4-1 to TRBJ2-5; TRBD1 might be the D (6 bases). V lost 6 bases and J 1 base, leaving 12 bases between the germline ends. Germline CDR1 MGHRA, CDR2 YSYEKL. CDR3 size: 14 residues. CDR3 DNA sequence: TGCGCCAGCAGGGCAACAGGGTTCCAAGAGACCCAGTACTTC. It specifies CASRATGFQETQYF.

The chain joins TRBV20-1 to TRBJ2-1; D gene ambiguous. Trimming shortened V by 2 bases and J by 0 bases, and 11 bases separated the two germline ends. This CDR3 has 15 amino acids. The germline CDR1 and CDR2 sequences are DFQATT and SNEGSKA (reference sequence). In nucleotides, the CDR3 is TGCAGTGCTAGACGGAAGATTAGCTCCTACAATGAGCAGTTCTTC. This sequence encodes CSARRKISSYNEQFF.

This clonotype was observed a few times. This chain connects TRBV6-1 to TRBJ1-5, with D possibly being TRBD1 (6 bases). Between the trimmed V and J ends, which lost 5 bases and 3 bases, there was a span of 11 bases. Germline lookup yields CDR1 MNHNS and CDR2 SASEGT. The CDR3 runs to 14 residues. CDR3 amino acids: CASSQDSVNQPQHF. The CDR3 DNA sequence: TGTGCCAGCAGTCAGGACAGTGTCAATCAGCCCCAGCATTTT.

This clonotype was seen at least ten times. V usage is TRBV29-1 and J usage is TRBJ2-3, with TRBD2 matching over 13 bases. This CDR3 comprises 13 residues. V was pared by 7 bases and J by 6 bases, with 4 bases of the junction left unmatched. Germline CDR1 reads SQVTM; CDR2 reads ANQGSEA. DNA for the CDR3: TGCAGCGGCGAGACTAGCGGGAGGGATACGCAGTATTTT. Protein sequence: CSGETSGRDTQYF.

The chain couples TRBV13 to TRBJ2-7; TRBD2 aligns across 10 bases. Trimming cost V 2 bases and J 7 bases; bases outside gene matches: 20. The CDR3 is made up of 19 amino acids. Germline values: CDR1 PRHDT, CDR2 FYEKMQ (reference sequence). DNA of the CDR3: TGTGCCAGCAGCTTAAGGTTAACGGCTAGCGGGAGACCCGAGGAGGAGCAGTACTTC. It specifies CASSLRLTASGRPEEEQYF.

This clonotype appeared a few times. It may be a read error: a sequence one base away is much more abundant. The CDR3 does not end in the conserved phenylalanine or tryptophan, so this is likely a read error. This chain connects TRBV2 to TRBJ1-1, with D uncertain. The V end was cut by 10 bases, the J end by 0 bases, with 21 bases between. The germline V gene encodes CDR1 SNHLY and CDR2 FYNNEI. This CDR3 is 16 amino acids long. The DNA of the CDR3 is TGTGCCACCACACCGCAATCCAACCCGATGAACACTGAAGCTTTCATT. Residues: CATTPQSNPMNTEAFI.

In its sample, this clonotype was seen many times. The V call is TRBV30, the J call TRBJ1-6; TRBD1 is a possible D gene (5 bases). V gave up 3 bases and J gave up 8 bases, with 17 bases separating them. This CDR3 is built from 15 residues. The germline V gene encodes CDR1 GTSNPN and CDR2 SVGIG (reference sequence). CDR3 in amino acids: CAWRSSGTDYSPLHF. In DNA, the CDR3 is TGTGCCTGGAGGTCCTCCGGGACGGATTATTCACCCCTCCACTTT.

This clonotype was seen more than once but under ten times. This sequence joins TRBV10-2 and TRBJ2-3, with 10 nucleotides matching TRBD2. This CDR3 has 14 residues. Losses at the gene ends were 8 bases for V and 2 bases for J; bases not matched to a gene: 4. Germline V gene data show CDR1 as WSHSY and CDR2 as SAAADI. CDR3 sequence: CASEAGGTTDTQYF. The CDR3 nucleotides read TGCGCCAGCGAAGCGGGAGGGACCACAGATACGCAGTATTTT.

The CDR3 here is CASSLRRDRGQETQYF. The CDR3 DNA reads TGTGCCAGCAGTTTAAGGCGGGACAGGGGGCAAGAGACCCAGTACTTC. J is TRBJ2-5 and V is TRBV27, with 11 bases that match TRBD1. Germline V gene lookup returns CDR1 MNHEY and CDR2 SMNVEV (reference sequence). V dropped 2 bases and J dropped 2; count of bases not matched to a gene: 4. This CDR3 spans 16 amino acids.

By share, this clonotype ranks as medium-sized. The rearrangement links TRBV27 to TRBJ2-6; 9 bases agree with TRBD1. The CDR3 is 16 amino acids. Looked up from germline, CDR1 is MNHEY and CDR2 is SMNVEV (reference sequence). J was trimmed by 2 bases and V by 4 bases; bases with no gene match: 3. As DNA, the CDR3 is TGTGCCAGCAGTTCGACAGGGGGGACTGGGGCCAACGTCCTGACTTTC. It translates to CASSSTGGTGANVLTF.

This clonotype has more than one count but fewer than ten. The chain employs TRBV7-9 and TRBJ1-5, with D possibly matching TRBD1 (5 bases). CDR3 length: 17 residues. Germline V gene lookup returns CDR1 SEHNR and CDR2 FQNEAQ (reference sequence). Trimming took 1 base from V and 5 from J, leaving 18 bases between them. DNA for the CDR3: TGTGCCAGCAGCTTAGGCGCGCGTCAGGGTCGTGATCAGCCCCAGCATTTT. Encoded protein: CASSLGARQGRDQPQHF.

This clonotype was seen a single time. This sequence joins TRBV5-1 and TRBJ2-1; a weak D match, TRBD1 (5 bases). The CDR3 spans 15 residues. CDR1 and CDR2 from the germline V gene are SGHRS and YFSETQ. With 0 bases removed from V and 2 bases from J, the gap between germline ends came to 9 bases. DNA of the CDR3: TGCGCCAGCAGCTTGGAGGGGCTTACCTACAATGAGCAGTTCTTC. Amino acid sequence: CASSLEGLTYNEQFF.

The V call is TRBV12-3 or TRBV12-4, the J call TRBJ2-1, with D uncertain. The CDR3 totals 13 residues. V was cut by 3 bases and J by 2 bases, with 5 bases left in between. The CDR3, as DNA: TGTGCCAGCAGTTTCTCGGCCTACAATGAGCAGTTCTTC. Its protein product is CASSFSAYNEQFF.

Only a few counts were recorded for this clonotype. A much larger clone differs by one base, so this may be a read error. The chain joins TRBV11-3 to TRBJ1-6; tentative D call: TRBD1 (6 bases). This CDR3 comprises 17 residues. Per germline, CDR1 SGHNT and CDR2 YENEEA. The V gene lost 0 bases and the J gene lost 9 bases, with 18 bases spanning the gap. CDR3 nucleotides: TGTGCCAGCAGCTTAGATTTAATGCGGGGGGCCGGTTCACCCCTCCACTTT. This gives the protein CASSLDLMRGAGSPLHF.

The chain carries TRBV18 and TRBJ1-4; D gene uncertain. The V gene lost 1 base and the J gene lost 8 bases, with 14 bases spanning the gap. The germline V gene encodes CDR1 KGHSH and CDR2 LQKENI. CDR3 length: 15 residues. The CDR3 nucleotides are TGTGCCAGCTCACCACGCGGGAGGAAGGGCGAAAAACTGTTTTTT. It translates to CASSPRGRKGEKLFF. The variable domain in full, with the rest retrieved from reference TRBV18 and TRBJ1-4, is NAGVMQNPRHLVRRRGQEARLRCSPMKGHSHVYWYRQLPEEGLKFMVYLQKENIIDESGMPKERFSAEFPKEGPSILRIQQVVRGDSAAYFCASSPRGRKGEKLFFGSGTQLSVL.